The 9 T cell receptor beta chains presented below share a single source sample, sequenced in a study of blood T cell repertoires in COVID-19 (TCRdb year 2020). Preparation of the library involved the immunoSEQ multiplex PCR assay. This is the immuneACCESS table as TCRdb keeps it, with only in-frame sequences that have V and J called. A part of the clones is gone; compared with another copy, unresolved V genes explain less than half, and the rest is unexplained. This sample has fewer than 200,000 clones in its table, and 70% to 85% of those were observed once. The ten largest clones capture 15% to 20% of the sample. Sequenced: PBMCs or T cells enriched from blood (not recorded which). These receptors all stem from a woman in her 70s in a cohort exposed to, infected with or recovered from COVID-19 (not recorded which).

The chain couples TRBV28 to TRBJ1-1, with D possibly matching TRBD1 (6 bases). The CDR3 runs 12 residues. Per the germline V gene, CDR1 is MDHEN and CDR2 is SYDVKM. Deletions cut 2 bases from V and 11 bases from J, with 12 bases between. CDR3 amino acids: CASSLAPRGAFF. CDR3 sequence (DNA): TGTGCCAGCAGTTTAGCTCCGAGGGGGGCTTTCTTT.

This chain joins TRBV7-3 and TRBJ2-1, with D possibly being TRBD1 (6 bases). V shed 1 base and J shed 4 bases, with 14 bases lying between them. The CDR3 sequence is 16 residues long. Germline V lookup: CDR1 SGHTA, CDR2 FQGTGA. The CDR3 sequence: CASSLMSGVGYNEQFF. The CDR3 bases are TGTGCCAGCAGCTTAATGTCAGGGGTGGGGTACAATGAGCAGTTCTTC. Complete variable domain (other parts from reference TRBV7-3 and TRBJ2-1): GAGVSQTPSNKVTEKGKYVELRCDPISGHTALYWYRQSLGQGPEFLIYFQGTGAADDSGLPNDRFFAVRPEGSVSTLKIQRTERGDSAVYLCASSLMSGVGYNEQFFGPGTRLTVL.

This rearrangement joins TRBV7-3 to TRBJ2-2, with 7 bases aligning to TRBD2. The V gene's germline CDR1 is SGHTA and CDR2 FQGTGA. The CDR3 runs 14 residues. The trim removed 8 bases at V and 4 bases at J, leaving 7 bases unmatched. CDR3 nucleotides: TGTGCCAGCCGGAGACTAGCTTCCACCGGGGAGCTGTTTTTT. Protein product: CASRRLASTGELFF.

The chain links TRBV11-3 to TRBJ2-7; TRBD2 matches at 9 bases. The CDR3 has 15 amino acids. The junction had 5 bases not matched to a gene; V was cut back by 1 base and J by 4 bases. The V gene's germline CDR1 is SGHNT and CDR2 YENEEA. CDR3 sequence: CASSLGSGRTYEQYF. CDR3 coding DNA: TGTGCCAGCAGCTTAGGTAGCGGGAGAACTTACGAGCAGTACTTC.

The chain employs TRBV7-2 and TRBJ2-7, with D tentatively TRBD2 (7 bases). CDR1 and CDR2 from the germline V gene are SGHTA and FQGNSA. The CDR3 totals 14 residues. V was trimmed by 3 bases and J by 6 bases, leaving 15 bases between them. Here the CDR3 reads CASSFSREGGEQYF. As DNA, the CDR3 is TGTGCCAGCAGCTTCAGCAGGGAGGGGGGCGAGCAGTACTTC.

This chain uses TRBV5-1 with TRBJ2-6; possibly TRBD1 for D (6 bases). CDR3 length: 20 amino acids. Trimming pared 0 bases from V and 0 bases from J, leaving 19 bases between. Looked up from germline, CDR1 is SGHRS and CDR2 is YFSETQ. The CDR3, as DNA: TGCGCCAGCAGCTTGGAGGCCAGGGGATCTCGAGACTCTGGGGCCAACGTCCTGACTTTC. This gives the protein CASSLEARGSRDSGANVLTF.

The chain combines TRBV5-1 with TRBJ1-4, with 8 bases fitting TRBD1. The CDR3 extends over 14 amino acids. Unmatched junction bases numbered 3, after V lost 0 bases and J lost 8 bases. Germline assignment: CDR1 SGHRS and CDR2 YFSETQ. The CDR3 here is CASSLGTGREKLFF. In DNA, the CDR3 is TGCGCCAGCAGCTTGGGGACAGGGAGAGAAAAACTGTTTTTT.

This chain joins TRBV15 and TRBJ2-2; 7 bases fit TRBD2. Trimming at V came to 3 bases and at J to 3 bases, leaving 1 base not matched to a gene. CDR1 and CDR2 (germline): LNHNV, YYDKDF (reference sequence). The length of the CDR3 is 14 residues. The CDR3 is CATSRGGDTGELFF. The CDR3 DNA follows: TGTGCCACCAGCAGGGGGGGGGACACCGGGGAGCTGTTTTTT.

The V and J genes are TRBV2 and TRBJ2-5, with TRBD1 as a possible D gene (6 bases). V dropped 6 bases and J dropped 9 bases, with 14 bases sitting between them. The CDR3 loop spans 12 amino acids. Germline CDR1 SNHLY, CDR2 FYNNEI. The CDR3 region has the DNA TGTGCCAGCAGCGACAGGTGGGGTGCCCAGTACTTC. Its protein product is CASSDRWGAQYF.